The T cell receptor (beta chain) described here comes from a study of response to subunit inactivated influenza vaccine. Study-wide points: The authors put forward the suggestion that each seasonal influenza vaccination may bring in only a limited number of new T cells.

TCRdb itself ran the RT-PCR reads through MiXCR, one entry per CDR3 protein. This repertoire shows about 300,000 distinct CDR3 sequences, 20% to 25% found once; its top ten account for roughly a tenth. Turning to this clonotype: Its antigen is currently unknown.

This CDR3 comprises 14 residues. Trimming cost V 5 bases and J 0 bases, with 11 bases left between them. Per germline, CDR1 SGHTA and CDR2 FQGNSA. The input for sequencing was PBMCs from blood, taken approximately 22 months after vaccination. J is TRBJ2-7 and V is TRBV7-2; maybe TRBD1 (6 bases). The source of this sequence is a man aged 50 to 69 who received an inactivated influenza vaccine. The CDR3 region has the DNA TGTGCCAGCAGCCCCCGGGACATCTCCTACGAGCAGTACTTC. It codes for CASSPRDISYEQYF.